Detailed here is one T cell receptor (beta chain). Its antigen is unknown. Germline trimming cut 7 bases from V and 0 bases from J; bases unmatched to any gene: 7. Germline V CDR1 and CDR2: ENHRY, SYGVKD. There are 15 residues in the CDR3. The data are from a study of blood T cells in healthy people across ages. The study, taken as a whole, reports: Both naive CD4+ cell counts and diversity were greater in long-lived donors than in aged donors.

With a J-beta primer mix and a sample-barcoded 5' primer, a second PCR ran roughly 6 to 12 cycles. Each TCR beta cDNA got a 12-nucleotide random molecular identifier. Sequencing of every sample gave 3 million or more CDR3-containing paired-end reads. TCRdb ran MiXCR on the 5' RACE reads and lists one entry per CDR3 protein. The repertoire holds around 1,900,000 distinct CDR3 sequences, with about two fifths as singletons. The rearrangement links TRBV10-3 to TRBJ1-2; 8 bases are shared with TRBD1. Sequenced input: blood. The TCR originated in a human donor in good health. This chain's CDR3 is CAITPDRDANYGYTF. The CDR3 nucleotides read TGTGCCATCACCCCGGACAGGGATGCTAACTATGGCTACACCTTC.